The T cell receptor beta chain under discussion was sequenced for a study of tumor T cells in aggressive B-cell lymphoma. Assay used: immunoSEQ multiplex PCR; TCRdb lists only in-frame clones, some missing. Of just under 10,000 clones listed, 70% to 90% are singletons. CDR3 size: 15 residues. The V end was cut by 10 bases, the J end by 9 bases, with 22 bases between. Germline lookup yields CDR1 SNHLY and CDR2 FYNNEI. The sequence was obtained from an adult with diffuse large B cell lymphoma. The genes are TRBV2 and TRBJ1-6, with TRBD1 as a possible D gene (6 bases). The sequenced sample consisted of tumor tissue. The CDR3 here is CATVPGQAVGSPLHF. The CDR3 DNA follows: TGTGCCACCGTACCGGGACAAGCAGTAGGTTCACCCCTCCACTTT.